This is a list of T cell receptor beta chains from one sample in a study of blood T cells in healthy people across ages. MiXCR was run by TCRdb on the 5' RACE reads, yielding one entry per CDR3 protein. The profile shows 1.5 million to 2 million distinct CDR3 sequences, 30% to 40% of them singletons. The specimen was blood. All receptors derive from a human donor in good health. CDR3s include the opening cysteine and the closing phenylalanine or tryptophan. A D gene is named only where the DNA matches it firmly. Size values are once, few and many counts, or a class for expanded clones, and some rows have none.

>TRBV11-1|.|TRBJ1-2|many
TGTGCCAGCAGCTCAGGGGCGGACTTCAGCTATGGCTACACCTTC
CASSSGADFSYGYTF
>TRBV7-2|TRBD1|TRBJ1-6|.
TGTGTCAGCAGCCCGGACAGGGGCGGAAGTAATTCACCCCTCCACTTT
CVSSPDRGGSNSPLHF
>TRBV20-1|.|TRBJ1-5|few
TGCAGTGCCCTCGGGAACAATCAGCCCCAGCATTTT
CSALGNNQPQHF
>TRBV5-6|TRBD1|TRBJ2-3|.
TGTGCCAGCAGCTCGACAGGGGATGGGTTAGATGCGCAGTATTTT
CASSSTGDGLDAQYF
>TRBV29-1|.|TRBJ2-5|.
TGCAGCGTTGCCCAGGAACCTGGGTACCAAGAGACCCAGTACTTC
CSVAQEPGYQETQYF
>TRBV7-9|TRBD1|TRBJ1-1|.
TGTGCCAGCAGCCCCGACAGGGACGAAGCTTTCTTT
CASSPDRDEAFF
>TRBV11-1|.|TRBJ2-1|many
TGTGCCAGCAGCTTCGGGGGCTTGGATGAGCAGTTCTTC
CASSFGGLDEQFF
>TRBV20-1|.|TRBJ1-2|.
TGCAGGGCTAGACGCGGGGACTATGACTACACCTTC
CRARRGDYDYTF
>TRBV12-3/TRBV12-4|.|TRBJ1-5|few
TGTGCCAGCAGTTTGGGGCGGGGGGTACAGCCCCAGCATTTT
CASSLGRGVQPQHF
>TRBV20-1|TRBD1|TRBJ1-2|.
TGCAGTGCTAGCAACCACGGACAGGGCGGCTATGGCTACACCTTC
CSASNHGQGGYGYTF
>TRBV28|.|TRBJ1-6|.
TGTGCCAGCAACGTAGGGTTGGATTCACCCCTCCACTTT
CASNVGLDSPLHF
>TRBV6-2/TRBV6-3|.|TRBJ2-3|many
TGTGCCAGCAGTTACTCTTGGACAGATACGCAGTATTTT
CASSYSWTDTQYF
>TRBV29-1|TRBD1|TRBJ2-1|.
TGCAGCGTTGAAAATCCGGCACAGGGGTTGGACAATAAGCAGTTCTTC
CSVENPAQGLDNKQFF
>TRBV27|TRBD1|TRBJ1-4|.
TGTGCCAGCAGCCGATGGGAAGGACAGGGGGGTGAAAAACTGTTTTTT
CASSRWEGQGGEKLFF
>TRBV6-6|.|TRBJ1-5|.
TGTGCCAGCGGTTCGGCAGCCCAGCATTTT
CASGSAAQHF
>TRBV2|TRBD1|TRBJ1-2|.
TGTGCCAGAGGGGACCCGGGACAGGGGGATGGCTACACCTTC
CARGDPGQGDGYTF
>TRBV4-1|.|TRBJ1-2|few
TGCGCCAGCAGCCAAGAGGACAGAACAGGATATGGCTACACCTTC
CASSQEDRTGYGYTF
>TRBV20-1|.|TRBJ2-3|few
TGCAGTGCTAGAGAAACGAGTCCGGGACCCCTGGTTGATACGCAGTATTTT
CSARETSPGPLVDTQYF
>TRBV12-3/TRBV12-4|.|TRBJ2-3|many
TGTGCCAGCAGAGCTCACCCCAGACTAGCACAGGGGGACACAGATACGCAGTATTTT
CASRAHPRLAQGDTDTQYF
>TRBV7-8|.|TRBJ2-4|few
TGTGCCAGCAGCCCTTACGGGGGCGTGGGGGGCAGCAAAAACATTCAGTACTTC
CASSPYGGVGGSKNIQYF
>TRBV20-1|TRBD2|TRBJ2-1|.
TGCAGTGCCCACTCGGTACTAGCGGGGGGGTACAATGAGCAGTTCTTC
CSAHSVLAGGYNEQFF
>TRBV4-3|.|TRBJ2-1|few
TGCGCCAGCAGCCAAGACGACCGTTACAATGAGCAGTTCTTC
CASSQDDRYNEQFF
>TRBV20-1|.|TRBJ1-1|few
TGCAGTGCTAGAGATTTGAGCAAGAACACTGAAGCTTTCTTT
CSARDLSKNTEAFF
>TRBV4-2|.|TRBJ2-7|many
TGCGCCAGCAGCCAGGGTGCAGGCTCCTACGAGCAGTACTTC
CASSQGAGSYEQYF
>TRBV6-6|TRBD1|TRBJ2-7|.
TGTGCCGGCAGTTACCAGACAGGGGGGAACTACGAGCAGTACTTC
CAGSYQTGGNYEQYF
>TRBV18|.|TRBJ2-5|.
TGTGCCAGCTCACTGTCGACAGAACAAGAGACCCAGTACTTC
CASSLSTEQETQYF
>TRBV2|TRBD1|TRBJ1-2|.
TGTGCCAGCAAGGGACAGGGGGCTAGGGTTGATGGCTACACCTTC
CASKGQGARVDGYTF
>TRBV20-1|TRBD1|TRBJ1-5|few
TGCAGTGCCTCGACAGGGGTGGAGCAGCCCCAGCATTTT
CSASTGVEQPQHF
>TRBV5-1|.|TRBJ2-7|few
TGCGCCAGCAGCTTGGACAGTACCTCCTACGAGCAGTACTTC
CASSLDSTSYEQYF
>TRBV29-1|.|TRBJ2-1|.
TGCAGCGTTGCGACCCTCGGGGATGAGCAGTTCTTC
CSVATLGDEQFF
>TRBV20-1|TRBD2|TRBJ2-5|.
TGCAGTCCATCCTTAGCGGGGGCCGCGGTTGGGCAGTACTTC
CSPSLAGAAVGQYF
>TRBV5-1|.|TRBJ2-5|few
TGCGCCAGCAGCCTCGGGGGAGCCACCCGGGGCTATAGCCAGTACTTC
CASSLGGATRGYSQYF
>TRBV7-9|TRBD1|TRBJ1-2|many
TGTGCCAGCAGTTCGGACAGGGTTTATGGCTACACCTTC
CASSSDRVYGYTF
>TRBV5-5|.|TRBJ1-5|.
TGTGCCAGCAGCCCCGACGTGGCAGCCGGGCCCCAGCATTTT
CASSPDVAAGPQHF
>TRBV11-2|.|TRBJ2-1|.
TGTGCCAGCAGCTCTGAGTGGCCACCCTACAATGAGCAGTTCTTC
CASSSEWPPYNEQFF
>TRBV19|.|TRBJ2-7|.
TGTGCCAGTAGTACACAGGCGGACTCCTACGAGCAGTACTTC
CASSTQADSYEQYF
>TRBV20-1|.|TRBJ2-5|few
TGCAGTGCCTCTCAGGGGCGGGGAGGGATAGAGACCCAGTACTTC
CSASQGRGGIETQYF
>TRBV9|TRBD1|TRBJ2-2|.
TGTGCCAGCAGCGGAAACAGGGGCCGCACCGGGGAGCTGTTTTTT
CASSGNRGRTGELFF
>TRBV12-3/TRBV12-4|TRBD1|TRBJ1-5|few
TGTGCCAGCAGTAAGGGACAGGGTGGCAATCAGCCCCAGCATTTT
CASSKGQGGNQPQHF
>TRBV12-3/TRBV12-4|.|TRBJ2-6|.
TGTGCCAGCAGGAAGGGATCTCAAGCCTCTGGGGCCAACGTCCTGACTTTC
CASRKGSQASGANVLTF
>TRBV28|TRBD1|TRBJ2-1|few
TGTGCCAGCAGTTTATTCTATGGGACAGGGGGCAAGTATGAGCAGTTCTTC
CASSLFYGTGGKYEQFF
>TRBV6-5|.|TRBJ2-7|.
TGTGCCAGCAGCTCTCGAGGCAGGAACTCCTGCGAGCAGTACTTC
CASSSRGRNSCEQYF
>TRBV4-1|.|TRBJ1-2|.
TGCGCCAGCAGCCAAGCTCCCCAGCAGTCCTATGGCTACACCTTC
CASSQAPQQSYGYTF
>TRBV29-1|.|TRBJ2-3|.
TGCAGCGTTGAGTGGGATTGGGGCGCAGATACGCAGTATTTT
CSVEWDWGADTQYF
>TRBV7-6|TRBD1|TRBJ2-2|.
TGTGCCAGCAGCTTAGTTTATGGGACAGGGGGAATCAACGCCGGGGAGCTGTTTTTT
CASSLVYGTGGINAGELFF
>TRBV7-6|.|TRBJ2-3|.
TGTGCCAGTAGCTTAGGGCGCGGGCAACGCACAGATACGCGGTATTTT
CASSLGRGQRTDTRYF
>TRBV20-1|.|TRBJ1-1|.
TGCAGTGCTAGATCCAGGGAGAACACTGAAGCTTTCTTT
CSARSRENTEAFF
>TRBV6-2/TRBV6-3|.|TRBJ2-2|.
TGTGCTACGATGCGGGCGAACACCGGGGAGCTGTTTTTT
CATMRANTGELFF
>TRBV20-1|.|TRBJ2-6|few
TGCAGTGCGACCGATATGGGGGCTGGGGCCAACGTCCTGACTTTC
CSATDMGAGANVLTF
>TRBV15|.|TRBJ2-7|.
TGTGCCACCAGCAAGGGGCCCATCTCCTACGAGCAGTACTTC
CATSKGPISYEQYF
>TRBV20-1|TRBD1|TRBJ1-6|.
TGCAGTGCTACCCGGGACAGGGAATCACCCCTCCACTTT
CSATRDRESPLHF
>TRBV28|.|TRBJ2-4|.
TGTGCCAGCAGTTTAAAGGCTCTGTACTCAGCCAAAAACATTCAGTACTTC
CASSLKALYSAKNIQYF
>TRBV29-1|.|TRBJ2-3|few
TGCAGCGCCCTGTCGGGGTCGACTTTCACAGATACGCAGTATTTT
CSALSGSTFTDTQYF
>TRBV5-1|TRBD1|TRBJ1-2|.
TGCGCCAGCAGGAACCAGCACAGGGGGCGTTTAAGTTTCTACACCTTC
CASRNQHRGRLSFYTF
>TRBV20-1|TRBD1|TRBJ1-6|.
TGCAGTGCTAGTCAGGGGGTTAATTCACCCCTCCACTTT
CSASQGVNSPLHF
>TRBV7-9|.|TRBJ2-7|.
TGTGCCAGCAGCCGGAGGGCAGGGAGCTCCTACGAGCAGTACTTC
CASSRRAGSSYEQYF
>TRBV20-1|.|TRBJ2-1|.
TGCAGTCCGAGAGGTGGGCGGAATGAGCAGTTCTTC
CSPRGGRNEQFF
>TRBV20-1|.|TRBJ1-2|.
TGCAGTGCTACCCGGTCCGGCTATGGCTACACCTTC
CSATRSGYGYTF
>TRBV30|.|TRBJ2-5|.
TGTGCCTGGGCGTTGAAGACCCAGTACTTC
CAWALKTQYF